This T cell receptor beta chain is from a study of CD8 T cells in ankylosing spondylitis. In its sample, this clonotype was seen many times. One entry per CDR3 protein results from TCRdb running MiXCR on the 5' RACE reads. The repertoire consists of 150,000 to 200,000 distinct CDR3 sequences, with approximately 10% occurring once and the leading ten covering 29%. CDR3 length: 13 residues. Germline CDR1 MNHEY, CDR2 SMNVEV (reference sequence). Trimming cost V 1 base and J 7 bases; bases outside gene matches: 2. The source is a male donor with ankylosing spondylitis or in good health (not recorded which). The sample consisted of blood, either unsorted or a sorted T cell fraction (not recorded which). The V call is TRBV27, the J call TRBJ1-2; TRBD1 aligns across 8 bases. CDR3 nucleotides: TGTGCCAGCAGTTTATGGACAGGGATTGGCTACACCTTC. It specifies CASSLWTGIGYTF.